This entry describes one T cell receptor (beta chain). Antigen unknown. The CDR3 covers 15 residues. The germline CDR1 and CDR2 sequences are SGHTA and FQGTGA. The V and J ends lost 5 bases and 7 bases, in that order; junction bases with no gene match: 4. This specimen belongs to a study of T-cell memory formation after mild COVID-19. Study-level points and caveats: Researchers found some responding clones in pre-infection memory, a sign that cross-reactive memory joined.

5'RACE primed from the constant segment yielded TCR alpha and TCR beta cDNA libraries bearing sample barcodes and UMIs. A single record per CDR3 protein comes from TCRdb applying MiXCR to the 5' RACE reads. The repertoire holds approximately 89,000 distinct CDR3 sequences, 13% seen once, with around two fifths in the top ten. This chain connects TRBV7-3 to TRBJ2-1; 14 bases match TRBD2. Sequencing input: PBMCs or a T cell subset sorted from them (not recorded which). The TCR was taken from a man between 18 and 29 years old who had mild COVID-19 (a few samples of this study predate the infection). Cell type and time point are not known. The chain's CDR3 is CASSGGTSGGNEQFF. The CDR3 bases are TGTGCCAGCAGCGGCGGGACTAGCGGGGGAAATGAGCAGTTCTTC.